This T cell receptor beta chain was identified during a study of response to subunit inactivated influenza vaccine. One entry per CDR3 protein results from TCRdb running MiXCR on the RT-PCR reads. The sample consists of about 540,000 distinct CDR3 sequences, around 21% of them appearing once. Whole-study results and caveats: Each seasonal flu vaccination may recruit only limited new T cells, authors suggested.

This CDR3 comprises 17 residues. Germline V gene data show CDR1 as LGHDT and CDR2 as YNNKEL (reference sequence). V lost 4 bases to trimming and J lost 2 bases, with 17 bases between them. This clonotype was seen a single time. Its antigen is unidentified. These records were also assigned to another study, of T cells expressing NK-cell markers. From that report: The authors made TCR beta cDNA libraries by 5'RACE template switching. This switching added a universal primer site and UMIs. Serological testing identified seven of the eight sequenced donors as HCMV-seropositive and one as seronegative.

The V and J genes are TRBV3-1 and TRBJ2-2, with D maybe TRBD1 (5 bases). This sequence was found in a man between 45 and 60 years old who received an inactivated influenza vaccine. Here the sequenced sample was CD4+ T cells sorted from PBMCs, taken approximately 12 days after vaccination. The DNA of the CDR3 is TGTGCCAGCAGCCCTACAGGCGGACACATCAACACCGGGGAGCTGTTTTTT. Translating it yields CASSPTGGHINTGELFF.